Following are 23 T cell receptor beta chains from one sample sequenced in a study of CD8 T cells in Susac syndrome (dated by TCRdb to the late 2010s). Receptors were amplified or captured by the immunoSEQ multiplex PCR assay. RNA was extracted using the RNeasy kit, and about 0.5 to 1 ug of the RNA was reverse transcribed with random hexamers. TCRdb cleaned the public reads at Q25 with fastp, built clones with MiXCR and kept in-frame beta chains. Every distinct CDR3 protein forms one entry, paired with its most common genes and DNA. This sample lists some 130,000 distinct CDR3 sequences; roughly 94% were detected once. The top ten clonotypes cover approximately 0.18% of the sample. The sample consisted of CD8+ T cells from PBMCs. The source is a human donor with Susac syndrome.

The rearrangement links TRBV28 to TRBJ2-7, with D perhaps being TRBD1 or TRBD2 (5 bases each). V was clipped by 5 bases and J by 2 bases, with 13 bases between them. This CDR3 is 14 amino acids long. Germline-derived CDR1 and CDR2 are MDHEN and SYDVKM. CDR3 in amino acids: CASSPGTAPYEQYF. The DNA of the CDR3 is TGTGCCAGCAGTCCGGGGACGGCCCCCTACGAGCAGTACTTC.

The genes are TRBV4-1 and TRBJ2-1, with a possible D match to TRBD2 (6 bases). The CDR3 has 17 residues. V gave up 1 base and J gave up 0 bases, with 13 bases separating them. The germline V gene encodes CDR1 MGHRA and CDR2 YSYEKL. In nucleotides, the CDR3 is TGCGCCAGCAGCCAAGTAGGTACGGGACTCTCCTACAATGAGCAGTTCTTC. It translates to CASSQVGTGLSYNEQFF.

CDR3 sequence reads: CAWGTGHNSNQPQHF. Here the CDR3 DNA reads TGTGCCTGGGGTACGGGACACAATAGCAATCAGCCCCAGCATTTT. The genes are TRBV30 and TRBJ1-5; TRBD1 is a possible D gene (6 bases). Looked up from germline, CDR1 is GTSNPN and CDR2 is SVGIG (reference sequence). V lost 5 bases, J lost 0 bases, and 14 bases lay in between. The CDR3 spans 15 residues. The entire variable domain, with the rest obtained from reference TRBV30 and TRBJ1-5, is as follows: SQTIHQWPATLVQPVGSPLSLECTVEGTSNPNLYWYRQAAGRGLQLLFYSVGIGQISSEVPQNLSASRPQDRQFILSSKKLLLSDSGFYLCAWGTGHNSNQPQHFGDGTRLSIL.

CDR3 residues: CASSQDALKAETQYF. CDR3 nucleotide sequence: TGTGCCAGCAGCCAAGATGCGTTAAAGGCGGAGACCCAGTACTTC. The chain couples TRBV3-1 to TRBJ2-5; no clear D. There are 15 residues in the CDR3. V gave up 0 bases and J gave up 5 bases, with 13 bases separating them. The germline CDR1 and CDR2 sequences are LGHDT and YNNKEL (reference sequence).

The rearrangement uses TRBV30 and TRBJ2-5, with D possibly being TRBD1 (5 bases). V was trimmed by 3 bases and J by 3 bases, leaving 17 bases between them. Germline V gene data show CDR1 as GTSNPN and CDR2 as SVGIG (reference sequence). CDR3 length equals 15 residues. The DNA of the CDR3 is TGTGCCTGGAGCGTCCCCGAGACAGTAGAAGAGACCCAGTACTTC. This encodes CAWSVPETVEETQYF.

The chain is built from TRBV15 and TRBJ2-3, with unresolved D. The germline gives CDR1 LNHNV, CDR2 YYDKDF (reference sequence). V was shortened by 4 bases and J by 2 bases, with 4 bases between the two germline ends. The CDR3 has 12 amino acids. CDR3 nucleotide sequence: TGTGCCACCAGCATAATCACAGATACGCAGTATTTT. This codes for CATSIITDTQYF.

The CDR3 loop is CASTEAGESNHEQFF. The CDR3 DNA follows: TGTGCCAGCACAGAAGCGGGAGAGTCCAACCATGAGCAGTTCTTC. V gene TRBV28 combines with J gene TRBJ2-1; 8 nucleotides line up with TRBD2. V was pared by 7 bases and J by 8 bases, with 13 bases of the junction left unmatched. Per germline, CDR1 MDHEN and CDR2 SYDVKM. The CDR3 has 15 amino acids. The full variable domain, its missing parts supplied by reference TRBV28 and TRBJ2-1, is DVKVTQSSRYLVKRTGEKVFLECVQDMDHENMFWYRQDPGLGLRLIYFSYDVKMKEKGDIPEGYSVSREKKERFSLILESASTNQTSMYLCASTEAGESNHEQFFGPGTRLTVL.

The rearrangement uses TRBV28 and TRBJ2-7; TRBD1 agrees at 7 bases. J gave up 4 bases and V 6 bases, and 6 bases lay outside the gene matches. The CDR3 length is 13 residues. CDR1 is MDHEN, CDR2 SYDVKM, per germline. This CDR3 reads CASSYTTGYEQYF. For the CDR3, the DNA is TGTGCCAGCAGCTACACGACAGGGTACGAGCAGTACTTC.

This chain links TRBV20-1 with TRBJ1-1; perhaps TRBD1 as D (6 bases). V gave up 0 bases and J gave up 4 bases, with 12 bases separating them. This CDR3 is 14 amino acids long. Germline V gives CDR1 DFQATT, CDR2 SNEGSKA (reference sequence). The CDR3 DNA reads TGCAGTGCTAGAGATGGGGGGCGGAGCACTGAAGCTTTCTTT. This translates into CSARDGGRSTEAFF.

The rearrangement joins TRBV20-1 to TRBJ2-1; possible D gene TRBD1, 6 bases. The CDR3 runs 14 residues. Germline V gene lookup returns CDR1 DFQATT and CDR2 SNEGSKA (reference sequence). The CDR3 bases are TGCAGCAAAGAAGGGGGTGGGGTATACAATGAGCAGTTCTTC. Residues: CSKEGGGVYNEQFF.

This chain connects TRBV12-3 or TRBV12-4 to TRBJ2-7, with D uncertain. The V and J ends lost 7 bases and 3 bases respectively, with 10 bases between them. This CDR3 spans 12 amino acids. The CDR3 region has the DNA TGTGCCAGCACCCCCTCGGGCTACGAGCAGTACTTC. This translates into CASTPSGYEQYF.

This clonotype was observed a single time. This chain connects TRBV2 to TRBJ2-2; D unresolved. CDR3 length equals 14 residues. With 7 bases removed from V and 2 bases from J, the gap between germline ends came to 11 bases. Germline V gives CDR1 SNHLY, CDR2 FYNNEI. The CDR3 sequence: CASTGKENTGELFF. CDR3 DNA sequence: TGTGCCAGCACCGGCAAGGAAAACACCGGGGAGCTGTTTTTT.

The V and J genes are TRBV29-1 and TRBJ2-1; D gene uncertain. Germline assignment: CDR1 SQVTM and CDR2 ANQGSEA. The CDR3 has 14 residues. V lost 1 base and J lost 3, with 10 bases in between. The chain's CDR3 is CSVEVVGHYNEQFF. The CDR3 bases are TGCAGCGTTGAAGTGGTGGGCCACTACAATGAGCAGTTCTTC.

The V gene is TRBV13, the J gene TRBJ2-1; TRBD2 aligns across 13 bases. V was clipped by 7 bases and J by 9 bases; unmatched bases: 9. The CDR3 extends over 15 amino acids. Germline CDR1 PRHDT, CDR2 FYEKMQ (reference sequence). CDR3 sequence (DNA): TGTGCCAGCACCCCGCGGACTAGCGGGAGTAGTGAGCAGTTCTTC. Amino acids: CASTPRTSGSSEQFF.

The chain joins TRBV29-1 to TRBJ1-4; unclear D gene. CDR1 SQVTM and CDR2 ANQGSEA come from the germline V gene. This CDR3 contains 15 residues. V shed 1 base and J shed 0 bases, with 9 bases lying between them. CDR3 DNA sequence: TGCAGCGTTGAAGTGACGGTTGCAACTAATGAAAAACTGTTTTTT. As protein: CSVEVTVATNEKLFF.

The V and J genes are TRBV13 and TRBJ1-2, with D perhaps matching TRBD1 (6 bases). CDR3 length: 13 residues. The V gene lost 6 bases and the J gene lost 8 bases, with 16 bases spanning the gap. Germline values: CDR1 PRHDT, CDR2 FYEKMQ (reference sequence). CDR3 bases: TGTGCCAGCAGTTCCGGACAGACTGGCGGCTACACCTTC. Amino acid sequence: CASSSGQTGGYTF.

The V gene is TRBV4-1, the J gene TRBJ2-3, with 13 bases fitting TRBD2. The CDR3 has 18 residues. V lost 4 bases and J lost 2; bases outside the gene matches: 9. Germline V lookup: CDR1 MGHRA, CDR2 YSYEKL. In DNA form, the CDR3 reads TGCGCCAGCAGCCCACCATGGACTAGCGGGAGCCTCACAGATACGCAGTATTTT. It is translated as CASSPPWTSGSLTDTQYF.

This clonotype was seen only once. The gene calls are TRBV4-1 and TRBJ2-1; no clear D. CDR1 and CDR2 (germline): MGHRA, YSYEKL. V lost 2 bases to trimming and J lost 0 bases, with 11 bases between them. There are 16 residues in the CDR3. The CDR3 DNA sequence: TGCGCCAGCAGCCAATCCGGTGGAGTCTCCTACAATGAGCAGTTCTTC. Translation: CASSQSGGVSYNEQFF.

The rearrangement links TRBV12-3 or TRBV12-4 to TRBJ2-2; D possibly corresponds to TRBD1 (6 bases). CDR3 length: 16 amino acids. V was trimmed by 5 bases and J by 1 base, leaving 14 bases between them. The CDR3 DNA follows: TGTGCCAGCAGTACGGACAGAATAAAGAACACCGGGGAGCTGTTTTTT. It encodes CASSTDRIKNTGELFF.

V gene TRBV12-3 or TRBV12-4 combines with J gene TRBJ2-2; D is ambiguous. This CDR3 spans 15 amino acids. Trimming shortened V by 6 bases and J by 4 bases, and 15 bases separated the two germline ends. Written as DNA, the CDR3 is TGTGCCAGCAGCCTAAAATCAGCGCCCACCGGGGAGCTGTTTTTT. Translated: CASSLKSAPTGELFF.

The chain joins TRBV4-1 to TRBJ2-7; D not resolved. The CDR3 has 12 amino acids. Trimming removed 1 base at V and 6 bases at J, with 7 bases between. Germline V gene sequence: CDR1 MGHRA, CDR2 YSYEKL. CDR3 sequence: CASSQGRSEQYF. As DNA, the CDR3 is TGCGCCAGCAGCCAAGGGCGAAGCGAGCAGTACTTC.

This clonotype was recorded a few times. The V and J genes are TRBV12-3 or TRBV12-4 and TRBJ2-3, with D unclear. Trimming left V 1 base short and J 6 bases short, with 5 bases between. This CDR3 is 12 amino acids long. CDR3 DNA sequence: TGTGCCAGCAGTTTAGATGGGGATACGCAGTATTTT. This gives the protein CASSLDGDTQYF.

The chain uses TRBV4-1 and TRBJ1-5, with a possible D match to TRBD1 (5 bases). The V gene's germline CDR1 is MGHRA and CDR2 YSYEKL. The CDR3 consists of 16 residues. Trimming stripped 0 bases from V and 3 bases from J, with 12 bases between. CDR3 coding DNA: TGCGCCAGCAGCCAAGATGGGCAGGGTGACAATCAGCCCCAGCATTTT. Translated: CASSQDGQGDNQPQHF.